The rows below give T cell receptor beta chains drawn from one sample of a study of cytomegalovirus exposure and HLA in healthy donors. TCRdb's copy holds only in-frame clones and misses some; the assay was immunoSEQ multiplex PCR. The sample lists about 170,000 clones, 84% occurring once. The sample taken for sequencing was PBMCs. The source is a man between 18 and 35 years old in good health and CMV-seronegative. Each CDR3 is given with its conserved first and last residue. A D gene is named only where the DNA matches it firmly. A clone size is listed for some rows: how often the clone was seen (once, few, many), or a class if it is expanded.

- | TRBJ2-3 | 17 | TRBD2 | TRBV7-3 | CASSLAPTSGGTDTQYF | TGTGCCAGCAGCTTAGCCCCCACTAGCGGGGGAACAGATACGCAGTATTTT
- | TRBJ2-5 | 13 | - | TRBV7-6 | CASRSSAQETQYF | TGTGCCAGCAGGTCCAGCGCACAAGAGACCCAGTACTTC
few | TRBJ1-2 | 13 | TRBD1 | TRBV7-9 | CASSFRGRFGYTF | TGTGCCAGCAGCTTCAGGGGGCGATTTGGCTACACCTTC
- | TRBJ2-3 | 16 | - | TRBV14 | CASSTIQTSSTDTQYF | TGTGCCAGCAGCACGATACAGACTAGTAGCACAGATACGCAGTATTTT
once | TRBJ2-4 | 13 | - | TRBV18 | CASSPGQENIQYF | TGTGCCAGCTCACCGGGACAAGAAAACATTCAGTACTTC
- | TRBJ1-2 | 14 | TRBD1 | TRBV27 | CASSWGRGAYGYTF | TGTGCCAGCAGTTGGGGCAGGGGGGCCTATGGCTACACCTTC
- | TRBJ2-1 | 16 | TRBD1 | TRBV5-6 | CASSLARQGVLDEQFF | TGTGCCAGCAGCTTGGCGAGGCAGGGGGTTCTCGATGAGCAGTTCTTC
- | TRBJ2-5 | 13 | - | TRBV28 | CASSPAGRETQYF | TGTGCCAGCAGTCCAGCAGGCCGTGAGACCCAGTACTTC
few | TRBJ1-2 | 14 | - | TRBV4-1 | CASSQENSFYGYTF | TGCGCCAGCAGCCAAGAAAACAGCTTCTATGGCTACACCTTC
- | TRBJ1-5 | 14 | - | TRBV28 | CASTPGVGNQPQHF | TGTGCCAGCACTCCCGGGGTGGGGAATCAGCCCCAGCATTTT
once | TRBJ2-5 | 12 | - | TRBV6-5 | CASSYGGETQYF | TGTGCCAGCAGTTACGGCGGAGAGACCCAGTACTTC
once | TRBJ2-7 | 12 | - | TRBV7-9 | CASSYTSYEQYF | TGTGCCAGCAGCTATACTAGCTACGAGCAGTACTTC
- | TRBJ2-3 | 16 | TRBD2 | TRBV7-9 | CASSLAGLVVADTQYF | TGTGCCAGCAGCTTAGCGGGACTAGTTGTCGCAGATACGCAGTATTTT
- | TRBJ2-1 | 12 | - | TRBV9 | CASSVAYNEQFF | TGTGCCAGCAGCGTAGCTTACAATGAGCAGTTCTTC